This TCR beta chain derives from a study of coeliac disease. Across the study: Refractory coeliac disease type I meant no gluten-free diet response for over 12 months. General study points: Intraepithelial and lamina propria fractions were not highly pure. Largely private TRB repertoires meant most sequences were sample-unique.

In regard to this clone: What it binds is not known.

The V end was cut by 7 bases, the J end by 1 base, with 16 bases between. The CDR3 consists of 15 residues. The germline V gene has CDR1 MDHEN and CDR2 SYDVKM. The data were produced by immunoSEQ multiplex PCR, yet TCRdb's version contains in-frame clones alone and is incomplete. The table has several thousand clones, around 72% seen once; the top ten hold roughly 6%. The J gene is TRBJ1-1, the V gene TRBV28; no clear D. The sample taken for sequencing was lamina propria lymphocytes from the gut. This TCR derives from a man aged 30 to 45 with celiac disease. CDR3 in DNA: TGTGCCAGCACCGAGGGAGCCCCGCGGAACACTGAAGCTTTCTTT. Protein sequence: CASTEGAPRNTEAFF.